This TCR beta chain was retrieved from a study of blood T cell repertoires in COVID-19. TCRdb's table, derived via immunoSEQ multiplex PCR, lists solely in-frame clones and lacks some. Of 290,000 or so clones listed, roughly 86% are singletons. The sequencing input was PBMCs or T cells enriched from blood (not recorded which). The TCR sequence derives from a young woman who had recovered from COVID-19.

This CDR3 reads CASSTQGATGELFF. CDR3 nucleotides: TGTGCCAGCAGCACCCAGGGGGCAACCGGGGAGCTGTTTTTT. The chain links TRBV28 to TRBJ2-2; 8 bases line up with TRBD1. This CDR3 spans 14 amino acids. Germline V gene data show CDR1 as MDHEN and CDR2 as SYDVKM. After removal of 6 bases from V and 5 bases from J, the junction contained 5 bases not matched to a gene.